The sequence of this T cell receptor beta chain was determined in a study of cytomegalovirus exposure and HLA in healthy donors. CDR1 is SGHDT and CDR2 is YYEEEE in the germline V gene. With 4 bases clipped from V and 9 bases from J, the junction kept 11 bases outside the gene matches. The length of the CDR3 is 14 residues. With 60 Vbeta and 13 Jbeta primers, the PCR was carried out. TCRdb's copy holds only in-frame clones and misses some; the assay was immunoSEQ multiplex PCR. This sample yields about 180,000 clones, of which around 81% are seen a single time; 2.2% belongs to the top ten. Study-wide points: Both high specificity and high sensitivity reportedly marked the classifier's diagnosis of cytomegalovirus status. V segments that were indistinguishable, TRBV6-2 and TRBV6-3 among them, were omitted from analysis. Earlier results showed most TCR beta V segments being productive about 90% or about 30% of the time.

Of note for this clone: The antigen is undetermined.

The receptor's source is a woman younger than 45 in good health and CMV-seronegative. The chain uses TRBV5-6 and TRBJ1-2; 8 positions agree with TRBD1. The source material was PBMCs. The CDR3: CASSPFIGQGSYTF. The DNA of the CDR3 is TGTGCCAGCAGCCCTTTTATAGGACAGGGTAGCTACACCTTC.